The rows below give T cell receptor beta chains drawn from one sample of a study of early T cells in non-severe SARS-CoV-2 infection. TCRdb re-called the 5' RACE reads with MiXCR, one entry per CDR3 protein. This sample has 45,000 or so distinct CDR3 sequences; approximately 11% occur once, and the top ten carry 9.7%. Specimen: whole blood. Receptors were obtained from an adult who was a healthcare worker with PCR-confirmed SARS-CoV-2 infection or an uninfected control (not recorded which). Each CDR3 is given with its conserved first and last residue. The D gene is left open where the match is weak. Clone size is stated in some rows and not others, as once, few, many or a class when expanded.

clone_size: -
v_call: TRBV7-6
d_call: TRBD1
cdr3_length: 14
j_call: TRBJ1-1
cdr3_nt: TGTGCCAGCAGGCCTCGGACAGGGTCCACTGAAGCTTTCTTT
cdr3_aa: CASRPRTGSTEAFF

clone_size: -
v_call: TRBV7-9
d_call: TRBD1
cdr3_length: 15
j_call: TRBJ2-7
cdr3_nt: TGTGCCAGCAGCCACGAATGGGACAGATCCTACGAGCAGTACTTC
cdr3_aa: CASSHEWDRSYEQYF

clone_size: -
v_call: TRBV7-2
d_call: -
cdr3_length: 12
j_call: TRBJ2-7
cdr3_nt: TGTGCCAGCAGCCCAGGCTTGGGCGAGCAGTACTTC
cdr3_aa: CASSPGLGEQYF

clone_size: many
v_call: TRBV6-1
d_call: TRBD1
cdr3_length: 14
j_call: TRBJ1-5
cdr3_nt: TGTGCCAGCAGTGAGACAGGGGGCTTTCAGCCCCAGCATTTT
cdr3_aa: CASSETGGFQPQHF

clone_size: -
v_call: TRBV11-2
d_call: TRBD1
cdr3_length: 15
j_call: TRBJ2-1
cdr3_nt: TGTGCCAGCAGCTCCCAGGGGGATGTATACAATGAGCAGTTCTTC
cdr3_aa: CASSSQGDVYNEQFF

clone_size: few
v_call: TRBV2
d_call: -
cdr3_length: 15
j_call: TRBJ2-1
cdr3_nt: TGTGCCAGCAGTGAACAGGACGGGGCCTACAATGAGCAGTTCTTC
cdr3_aa: CASSEQDGAYNEQFF

clone_size: -
v_call: TRBV27
d_call: TRBD1
cdr3_length: 15
j_call: TRBJ1-6
cdr3_nt: TGTGCCAGCAGGCGGGACAGGGCTTTTAATTCACCCCTCCACTTT
cdr3_aa: CASRRDRAFNSPLHF

clone_size: many
v_call: TRBV12-3/TRBV12-4
d_call: -
cdr3_length: 13
j_call: TRBJ1-2
cdr3_nt: TGTGCCAGCAGTCCAACAGGGAGGCTAGGCTACACCTTC
cdr3_aa: CASSPTGRLGYTF

clone_size: medium-sized
v_call: TRBV6-6
d_call: -
cdr3_length: 12
j_call: TRBJ1-1
cdr3_nt: TGTGCCAGCAGAACAGGTGGCACTGAAGCTTTCTTT
cdr3_aa: CASRTGGTEAFF

clone_size: -
v_call: TRBV12-3/TRBV12-4
d_call: TRBD1
cdr3_length: 14
j_call: TRBJ1-4
cdr3_nt: TGTGCCAGCAGCCCCCGGACAGGGATTGAAAATCTGTTTTTT
cdr3_aa: CASSPRTGIENLFF

clone_size: -
v_call: TRBV5-1
d_call: TRBD1
cdr3_length: 14
j_call: TRBJ2-7
cdr3_nt: TGCGCCAGCAGCTTGGGACAGGGGATATTCGAGCAGTACTTC
cdr3_aa: CASSLGQGIFEQYF

clone_size: few
v_call: TRBV11-2
d_call: -
cdr3_length: 13
j_call: TRBJ2-7
cdr3_nt: TGTGCCAGCAGCTTCGGGAGCTCCTACGAGCAGTACTTC
cdr3_aa: CASSFGSSYEQYF

clone_size: few
v_call: TRBV6-5
d_call: -
cdr3_length: 17
j_call: TRBJ2-1
cdr3_nt: TGTGCCAGCAGTTACTCACCTCCTGGAGGGTCCTACAATGAGCAGTTCTTC
cdr3_aa: CASSYSPPGGSYNEQFF

clone_size: -
v_call: TRBV20-1
d_call: TRBD1
cdr3_length: 14
j_call: TRBJ2-2
cdr3_nt: TGCAGTGCTTGGACAGGGGCTCGGACCGGGGAGCTGTTTTTT
cdr3_aa: CSAWTGARTGELFF

clone_size: few
v_call: TRBV29-1
d_call: -
cdr3_length: 15
j_call: TRBJ1-1
cdr3_nt: TGCAGCGTTGAAGATCTGGGGAAAGGGAACACTGAAGCTTTCTTT
cdr3_aa: CSVEDLGKGNTEAFF

clone_size: -
v_call: TRBV19
d_call: -
cdr3_length: 14
j_call: TRBJ2-3
cdr3_nt: TGTGCCAGTAGCCTCGATCGGCGCACAGATACGCAGTATTTT
cdr3_aa: CASSLDRRTDTQYF